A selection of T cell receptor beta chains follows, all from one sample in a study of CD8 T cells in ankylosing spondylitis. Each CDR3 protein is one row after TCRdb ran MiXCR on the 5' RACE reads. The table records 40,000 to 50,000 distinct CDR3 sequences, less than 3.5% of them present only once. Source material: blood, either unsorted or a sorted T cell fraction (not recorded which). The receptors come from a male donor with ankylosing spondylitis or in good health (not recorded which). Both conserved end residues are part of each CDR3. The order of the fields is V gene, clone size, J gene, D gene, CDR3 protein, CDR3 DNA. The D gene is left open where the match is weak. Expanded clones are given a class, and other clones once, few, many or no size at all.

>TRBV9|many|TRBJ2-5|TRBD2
CASSESASGLEETQYF
TGTGCCAGCAGCGAGTCGGCTAGCGGCCTCGAAGAGACCCAGTACTTC
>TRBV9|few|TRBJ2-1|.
CASSGSGTLLDEQFF
TGTGCCAGCAGCGGATCCGGGACCCTTCTCGATGAGCAGTTCTTC
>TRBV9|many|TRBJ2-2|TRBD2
CASSVGASGSGGELFF
TGTGCCAGCAGCGTAGGGGCTAGCGGGAGCGGCGGGGAGCTGTTTTTT
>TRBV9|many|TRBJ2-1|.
CASSVDPTLAEQFF
TGTGCCAGCAGCGTAGATCCCACCCTAGCGGAGCAGTTCTTC
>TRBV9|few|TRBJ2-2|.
CASSVEAGGRYTGELFF
TGTGCCAGCAGCGTAGAGGCTGGAGGACGTTACACCGGGGAGCTGTTTTTT
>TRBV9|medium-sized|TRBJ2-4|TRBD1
CASSLTPGTGPAKNIQYF
TGTGCCAGCAGCCTCACACCCGGGACAGGCCCTGCCAAAAACATTCAGTACTTC
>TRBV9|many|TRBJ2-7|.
CASSDGGFPYEQYF
TGTGCCAGCAGCGACGGCGGGTTCCCCTACGAGCAGTACTTC
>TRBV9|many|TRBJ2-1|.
CASSVGASVEQFF
TGTGCCAGCAGCGTGGGTGCTAGCGTTGAGCAGTTCTTC
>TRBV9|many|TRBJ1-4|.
CASSARTNGELFF
TGTGCCAGCAGCGCACGGACTAACGGGGAACTGTTTTTT
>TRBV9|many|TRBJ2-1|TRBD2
CASSVGLAGNFNEQFF
TGTGCCAGCAGCGTAGGGCTAGCGGGGAATTTCAATGAGCAGTTCTTC
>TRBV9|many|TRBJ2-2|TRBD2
CASSEGGSGKTGELFF
TGTGCCAGCAGCGAGGGGGGTAGCGGGAAGACCGGGGAGCTGTTTTTT
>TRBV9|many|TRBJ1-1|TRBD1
CASSSRTGLNTEAFF
TGTGCCAGCAGCTCCCGGACAGGGTTGAACACTGAAGCTTTCTTT
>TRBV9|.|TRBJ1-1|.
CASSVAPRATEAFF
TGTGCCAGCAGCGTAGCTCCCAGGGCCACTGAAGCTTTCTTT
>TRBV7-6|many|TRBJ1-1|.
CASSYRGWAFF
TGTGCCAGCAGCTACCGGGGGTGGGCTTTCTTT
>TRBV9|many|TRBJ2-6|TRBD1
CASTRTGGLSGANVLTF
TGTGCCAGCACCCGGACAGGGGGGCTTTCTGGGGCCAACGTCCTGACTTTC
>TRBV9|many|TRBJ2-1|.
CASSVVDLSNNEQFF
TGTGCCAGCAGCGTAGTCGACTTATCGAACAATGAGCAGTTCTTC
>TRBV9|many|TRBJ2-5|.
CASSVYGTGQETQYF
TGTGCCAGCAGCGTCTACGGGACTGGACAAGAGACCCAGTACTTC
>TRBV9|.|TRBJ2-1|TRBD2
CASSAALAGVSLSSYNEQFF
TGTGCCAGCAGCGCAGCATTAGCGGGAGTCTCCCTAAGCTCCTACAATGAGCAGTTCTTC
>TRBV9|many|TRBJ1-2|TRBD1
CASSKSQGTVGGYGYTF
TGTGCCAGCAGCAAGTCACAGGGGACGGTCGGGGGCTATGGCTACACCTTC
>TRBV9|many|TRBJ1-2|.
CAISVGAGEQGYTF
TGTGCCATCAGCGTAGGGGCAGGGGAACAGGGCTACACCTTC
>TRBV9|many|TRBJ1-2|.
CASSEGPLLKDYGYTF
TGTGCCAGCAGCGAAGGACCTCTCCTCAAGGACTATGGCTACACCTTC
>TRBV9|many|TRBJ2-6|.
CASSAGGFSGANVLTF
TGTGCCAGCAGCGCCGGAGGGTTCTCTGGGGCCAACGTCCTGACTTTC
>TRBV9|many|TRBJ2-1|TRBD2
CASSTPDWLGTSGTNEQFF
TGTGCCAGCAGCACCCCCGACTGGTTGGGGACTAGCGGGACCAATGAGCAGTTCTTC
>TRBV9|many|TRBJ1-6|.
CASSVQNGDGPLHF
TGTGCCAGCAGCGTACAGAATGGGGATGGGCCCCTCCACTTT
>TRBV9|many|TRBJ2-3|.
CASSVAAVTDTQYF
TGTGCCAGCAGCGTAGCAGCGGTCACAGATACGCAGTATTTT
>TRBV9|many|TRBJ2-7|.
CASSVGQEQSYEQYF
TGTGCCAGCAGCGTAGGACAGGAACAATCCTACGAGCAGTACTTC
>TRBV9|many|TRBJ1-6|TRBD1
CASSVGVPGQGNSPLHF
TGTGCCAGCAGCGTAGGTGTTCCGGGACAGGGTAATTCACCCCTCCACTTT
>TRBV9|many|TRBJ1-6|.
CASSVGRNSPLHF
TGTGCCAGCAGCGTCGGACGTAATTCACCCCTCCACTTT
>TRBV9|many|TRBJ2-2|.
CASSPSLQGNGELFF
TGTGCCAGCAGCCCGAGTCTACAAGGGAACGGGGAGCTGTTTTTT
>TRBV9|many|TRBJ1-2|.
CASSVPGAGYTF
TGTGCCAGCAGCGTTCCGGGTGCTGGCTACACCTTC
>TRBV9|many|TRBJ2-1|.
CASSVEPGTMQFF
TGTGCCAGCAGCGTAGAACCTGGGACAATGCAGTTCTTC
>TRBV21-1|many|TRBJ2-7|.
CASTPIPYEQYF
TGTGCCAGCACCCCAATTCCCTACGAGCAGTACTTC
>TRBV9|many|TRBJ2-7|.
CASSVAGNYEQYF
TGTGCCAGCAGCGTAGCGGGAAACTACGAGCAGTACTTC
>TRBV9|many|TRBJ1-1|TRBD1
CASSLGQGAGEAFF
TGTGCCAGCAGCCTCGGACAGGGGGCAGGTGAAGCTTTCTTT
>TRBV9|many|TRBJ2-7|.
CASSVGGRQYEQYF
TGTGCCAGCAGCGTAGGGGGACGGCAGTACGAGCAGTACTTC
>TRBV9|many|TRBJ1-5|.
CASSASEGGGQPQHF
TGTGCCAGCAGCGCATCCGAGGGTGGGGGTCAGCCCCAGCATTTT
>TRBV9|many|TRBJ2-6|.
CASSVGMRGASGANVLTF
TGTGCCAGCAGCGTAGGGATGAGGGGCGCCTCTGGGGCCAACGTCCTGACTTTC
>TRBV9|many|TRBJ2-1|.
CASSVEFGSCSYNEQFF
TGTGCCAGCAGCGTAGAGTTTGGCTCCTGCTCCTACAATGAGCAGTTCTTC
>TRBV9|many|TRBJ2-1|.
CASNSRGDLYNEQFF
TGTGCCAGCAACTCGCGAGGAGACCTCTACAATGAGCAGTTCTTC
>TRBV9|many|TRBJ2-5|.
CASSVSTTRETQYF
TGTGCCAGCAGCGTATCAACAACGAGGGAGACCCAGTACTTC
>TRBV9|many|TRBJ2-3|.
CASSVARDTQYF
TGTGCCAGCAGCGTAGCTAGGGATACGCAGTATTTT
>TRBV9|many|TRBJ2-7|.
CASSVGAGPEQYF
TGTGCCAGCAGCGTAGGAGCGGGCCCCGAGCAGTACTTC
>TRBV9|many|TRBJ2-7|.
CASSATDGYEQYF
TGTGCCAGCAGCGCGACGGACGGCTACGAGCAGTACTTC
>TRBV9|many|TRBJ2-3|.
CASSPYSGDTQYF
TGTGCCAGCAGCCCTTACTCCGGGGATACGCAGTATTTT
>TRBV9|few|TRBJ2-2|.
CASSSPGRLNTGELFF
TGTGCCAGCAGCAGCCCGGGACGCCTAAACACCGGGGAGCTGTTTTTT
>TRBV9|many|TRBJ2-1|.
CASSTDYSYNEQFF
TGTGCCAGCAGCACGGACTATTCCTACAATGAGCAGTTCTTC
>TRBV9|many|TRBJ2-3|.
CASSTRQVPTDTQYF
TGTGCCAGCAGCACCCGACAGGTACCCACAGATACGCAGTATTTT
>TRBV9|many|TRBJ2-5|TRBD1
CASSGSGGSFGETQYF
TGTGCCAGCAGCGGATCAGGGGGATCCTTCGGAGAGACCCAGTACTTC
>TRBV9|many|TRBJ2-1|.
CASSAVPVSEQFF
TGTGCCAGCAGCGCCGTTCCCGTTAGTGAGCAGTTCTTC